This is a list of T cell receptor beta chains from one sample in a study of OX40 agonist ivuxolimab in advanced cancers. This table comes from immunoSEQ multiplex PCR, and its TCRdb copy is limited to in-frame clones, with some not included. The table records more than 40,000 clones, 88% of them present only once. The sequenced sample was CD4+ or CD8+ T cells sorted from blood, obtained in a trial of the OX40 agonist ivuxolimab. These receptors originate from an adult with an advanced solid tumor such as melanoma, head and neck, liver or kidney cancer. The conserved cysteine and the conserved F or W are not part of the CDR3 here. Clone size, where shown, is once, few, many, or a class for clones that have expanded.

j_gene | v_gene | abundance | CDR3aa
TRBJ1-6 | TRBV6-1 | few | ASSEQSGNYNSPLH
TRBJ2-1 | TRBV7-9 | - | ASRLGGGSNEQF
TRBJ2-3 | TRBV9 | - | ASSPGLVTDTQY
TRBJ1-4 | TRBV6-6 | - | ASRIGGTNEKLF
TRBJ1-1 | TRBV18 | - | ASSPTQGGFTEAF
TRBJ2-3 | TRBV7-9 | - | ASSSHTDTQY
TRBJ2-7 | TRBV5-1 | - | ASSLRGRDAYEQY
TRBJ2-2 | TRBV4-3 | - | ASSQDRRIDQGQGVAGELF
TRBJ2-7 | TRBV6-5 | - | ASSFGQGAFYEQY
TRBJ1-1 | TRBV29-1 | - | SVGTSEAF
TRBJ2-7 | TRBV6-5 | - | ASKTSREQY
TRBJ1-4 | TRBV25-1 | - | ASSEPVGGLGEKLF
TRBJ1-2 | TRBV12-5 | - | ASGFPDGHNYGYT
TRBJ2-7 | TRBV4-3 | - | ASSQDQAREQY
TRBJ1-2 | TRBV9 | - | ASSPGGNYGYT
TRBJ1-1 | TRBV6-4 | once | ASRAGLNTEAF
TRBJ2-7 | TRBV5-4 | - | ASSSTLYSYEQY
TRBJ1-2 | TRBV27 | - | ASRPRDRGYGYT
TRBJ2-7 | TRBV6-6 | - | ASSLSPYEQY
TRBJ1-4 | TRBV4-3 | - | ASSQEGGVSTNEKLF
TRBJ1-1 | TRBV9 | - | ASSVGGGGGTEAF
TRBJ2-2 | TRBV19 | - | ASSRLGEGELF
TRBJ2-3 | TRBV9 | - | ASSVGFGSKNTQY
TRBJ2-1 | TRBV7-8 | - | ASSPLTVNNEQF
TRBJ2-2 | TRBV7-6 | few | ASSFQSTGELF
TRBJ2-7 | TRBV5-1 | once | ASSFSEETSYEQY
TRBJ2-2 | TRBV6-6 | - | ASLTAGGPVELF
TRBJ2-7 | TRBV27 | - | ASSEFSLPASYEQY
TRBJ1-2 | TRBV30 | - | AWRGSNYGYT
TRBJ1-6 | TRBV5-1 | - | ASSRTDNSPLH
TRBJ2-1 | TRBV5-4 | - | ASSFGYPSYNEQF
TRBJ1-4 | TRBV11-2 | once | ASSLSEKLF
TRBJ2-3 | TRBV7-2 | - | ASSPPMRTDTQY
TRBJ1-3 | TRBV7-2 | - | ASSLDRGPNSGNTIY
TRBJ2-1 | TRBV6-5 | - | ASREPGRGINEQF
TRBJ2-1 | TRBV9 | - | ASSVDRLSSYNEQF
TRBJ1-3 | TRBV5-5 | - | ASRISLTENTIY
TRBJ2-7 | TRBV5-1 | - | ASSLGPSEGTYEQY
TRBJ1-2 | TRBV29-1 | once | SVDISGAVYGYT
TRBJ2-2 | TRBV4-1 | - | ASSQRTGYTGELF
TRBJ2-7 | TRBV7-9 | - | ASSSTVTYEQY